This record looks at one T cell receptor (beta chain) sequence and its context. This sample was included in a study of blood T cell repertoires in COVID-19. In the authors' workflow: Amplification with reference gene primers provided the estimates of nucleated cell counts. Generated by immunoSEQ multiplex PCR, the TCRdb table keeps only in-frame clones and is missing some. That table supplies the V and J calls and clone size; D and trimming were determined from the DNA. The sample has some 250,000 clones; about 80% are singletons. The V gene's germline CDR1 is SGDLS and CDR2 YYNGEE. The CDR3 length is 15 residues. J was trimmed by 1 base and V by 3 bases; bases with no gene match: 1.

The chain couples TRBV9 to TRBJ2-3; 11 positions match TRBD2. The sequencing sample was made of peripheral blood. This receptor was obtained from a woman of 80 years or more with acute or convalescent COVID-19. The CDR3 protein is CASSASGGRTDTQYF. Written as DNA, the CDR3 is TGTGCCAGCAGCGCTAGCGGGGGGCGCACAGATACGCAGTATTTT. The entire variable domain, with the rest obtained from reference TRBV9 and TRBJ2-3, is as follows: DSGVTQTPKHLITATGQRVTLRCSPRSGDLSVYWYQQSLDQGLQFLIQYYNGEERAKGNILERFSAQQFPDLHSELNLSSLELGDSALYFCASSASGGRTDTQYFGPGTRLTVL.